Following are 21 T cell receptor beta chains from one sample sequenced in a study of cytomegalovirus exposure and HLA in healthy donors. In the PCR, 60 Vbeta and 13 Jbeta primers were used. Here immunoSEQ multiplex PCR was the method, and the copy in TCRdb shows in-frame clones only, minus some. The sample holds about 150,000 clones, approximately 80% seen once. Input material: PBMCs. These receptors were obtained from a woman aged 18-29 years in good health and CMV-seronegative.

V and J are TRBV13 and TRBJ1-2, with TRBD1 identical over 7 bases. Losses at the gene ends were 3 bases for V and 9 bases for J; bases not matched to a gene: 4. Germline V gene sequence: CDR1 PRHDT, CDR2 FYEKMQ (reference sequence). The CDR3 sequence is 12 residues long. For the CDR3, the DNA is TGTGCCAGCAGCTTCTCGGACAGGAGCTACACCTTC. It codes for CASSFSDRSYTF. The complete variable domain, with remaining parts taken from reference TRBV13 and TRBJ1-2, reads AAGVIQSPRHLIKEKRETATLKCYPIPRHDTVYWYQQGPGQDPQFLISFYEKMQSDKGSIPDRFSAQQFSDYHSELNMSSLELGDSALYFCASSFSDRSYTFGSGTRLTVV.

V is TRBV11-2 and J is TRBJ1-1, with TRBD1 matching 8 bases. From germline, CDR1 is SGHAT and CDR2 FQNNGV. This CDR3 has 14 residues. The V segment lost 5 bases and the J segment 2 bases; nucleotides outside the gene matches: 4. The CDR3 spells CASSPRGRNTEAFF. CDR3 bases: TGTGCCAGCAGCCCCAGGGGGCGCAACACTGAAGCTTTCTTT.

This clone was found once. This chain connects TRBV28 to TRBJ2-7; 7 nucleotides line up with TRBD1. Germline CDR1 and CDR2: MDHEN and SYDVKM. CDR3 size: 12 residues. Trimming removed 7 bases from V and 3 bases from J; junction bases left unmatched: 3. CDR3 protein: CASNPGGYEQYF. CDR3 DNA sequence: TGTGCCAGCAATCCAGGGGGCTACGAGCAGTACTTC.

The chain uses TRBV10-1 and TRBJ1-4; D is unresolved. Trimming took 6 bases from V and 5 from J, leaving 16 bases between them. The CDR3 is made up of 15 amino acids. Per the germline V gene, CDR1 is WNHNN and CDR2 is SYGVQD (reference sequence). The CDR3 region is CASSDPGSPNEKLFF. In DNA, the CDR3 is TGCGCCAGCAGCGACCCGGGTTCTCCAAATGAAAAACTGTTTTTT.

This clone was recorded a few times. The chain is built from TRBV5-1 and TRBJ2-7; weak D call: TRBD1 (5 bases). This CDR3 is 14 amino acids long. V gave up 0 bases and J gave up 3 bases, with 10 bases separating them. The germline V gene encodes CDR1 SGHRS and CDR2 YFSETQ. CDR3 sequence: CASSLAAGNYEQYF. In nucleotides, the CDR3 is TGCGCCAGCAGCTTGGCCGCAGGGAACTACGAGCAGTACTTC.

This clone was counted a single time. V gene TRBV27 combines with J gene TRBJ1-5, with 9 nucleotides matching TRBD1. The CDR3 runs to 15 residues. The V gene's germline CDR1 is MNHEY and CDR2 SMNVEV (reference sequence). Trimming took 4 bases from V and 5 from J; bases not matched to a gene: 6. The CDR3 DNA sequence: TGTGCCAGCAGTTCGGGACAGGGTGTGTATCAGCCCCAGCATTTT. This encodes CASSSGQGVYQPQHF.

The chain uses TRBV19 and TRBJ1-3, with 7 bases matching TRBD1. The CDR3 is 15 residues long. With 7 bases clipped from V and 0 bases from J, the junction kept 6 bases outside the gene matches. Germline values: CDR1 LNHDA, CDR2 SQIVND (reference sequence). This CDR3 reads CASTRDRSSGNTIYF. The CDR3 DNA reads as TGTGCCAGTACTCGGGACAGAAGCTCTGGAAACACCATATATTTT.

The chain is built from TRBV19 and TRBJ1-1; D not resolved. The CDR3 extends over 13 amino acids. The ends were cut back, 3 bases at V and 3 bases at J, with 8 bases in the middle. Germline-derived CDR1 and CDR2 are LNHDA and SQIVND (reference sequence). The CDR3, as DNA: TGTGCCAGTAGTATCGGAGAGTACACTGAAGCTTTCTTT. Translated, it gives CASSIGEYTEAFF.

The V gene is TRBV30, the J gene TRBJ1-2, with D possibly matching TRBD1 (6 bases). Germline lookup yields CDR1 GTSNPN and CDR2 SVGIG (reference sequence). This CDR3 is 13 amino acids long. The V end was cut by 5 bases, the J end by 8 bases, with 18 bases between. In nucleotides, the CDR3 is TGTGCCTGGGAGAGGCAGGGGCTGCGGGGCTACACCTTC. Encoded protein: CAWERQGLRGYTF.

The rearrangement links TRBV7-2 to TRBJ1-3; D is unclear. Germline-derived CDR1 and CDR2 are SGHTA and FQGNSA. CDR3 size: 15 residues. Trimming cost V 1 base and J 2 bases, with 9 bases left between them. DNA for the CDR3: TGTGCCAGCAGCTTAGGCGGGAAGCCTGGAAACACCATATATTTT. Amino acid sequence: CASSLGGKPGNTIYF. Looking up the rest from reference TRBV7-2 and TRBJ1-3 gives the full variable domain: GAGVSQSPSNKVTEKGKDVELRCDPISGHTALYWYRQSLGQGLEFLIYFQGNSAPDKSGLPSDRFSAERTGGSVSTLTIQRTQQEDSAVYLCASSLGGKPGNTIYFGEGSWLTVV.

This clone has a handful of counts. The chain employs TRBV27 and TRBJ1-3, with 10 bases lining up with TRBD1. This CDR3 comprises 14 residues. V trimming: 6 bases; J trimming: 6 bases; junction bases outside the gene matches: 5. Germline V CDR1 and CDR2: MNHEY, SMNVEV (reference sequence). The CDR3 protein is CASRKGQGQNTIYF. The CDR3 bases are TGTGCCAGCAGGAAGGGACAGGGGCAAAACACCATATATTTT.

A single count supports this clone. The chain joins TRBV7-3 to TRBJ2-1; the match to TRBD1 covers 7 bases. Germline V gives CDR1 SGHTA, CDR2 FQGTGA. V was clipped by 10 bases and J by 2 bases; unmatched bases: 5. This CDR3 contains 13 residues. CDR3 loop: CATSGQAYNEQFF. CDR3 nucleotides: TGTGCCACCTCCGGACAGGCCTACAATGAGCAGTTCTTC.

The gene calls are TRBV11-2 and TRBJ2-7; weak D call: TRBD1 (6 bases). The germline CDR1 and CDR2 sequences are SGHAT and FQNNGV. V lost 4 bases, J lost 3 bases, and 13 bases lay in between. This CDR3 region has 14 residues. The CDR3 protein is CASSYSDRIYEQYF. The CDR3 coding sequence is TGTGCCAGCAGCTACAGCGACAGGATCTACGAGCAGTACTTC.

The rearrangement joins TRBV6-6 to TRBJ2-1, with 8 positions matching TRBD2. With V trimmed by 6 bases and J by 4 bases, 11 bases remained unmatched. Per germline, CDR1 MNHNY and CDR2 SVGAGI (reference sequence). CDR3 length equals 16 residues. The CDR3 loop is CASSPKRGIVYNEQFF. CDR3 DNA: TGTGCCAGCAGCCCTAAGCGGGGGATAGTGTACAATGAGCAGTTCTTC.

J is TRBJ1-5 and V is TRBV6-5; weak D call: TRBD1 (6 bases). Germline values: CDR1 MNHEY, CDR2 SVGAGI. This CDR3 contains 14 residues. Trimming removed 5 bases from V and 6 bases from J, with 14 bases in between. CDR3 nucleotides: TGTGCCAGCAGTAGAAACAGGGTAACTCAGCCCCAGCATTTT. Translation: CASSRNRVTQPQHF.

The rearrangement links TRBV20-1 to TRBJ2-7; D remains unclear. Germline lookup yields CDR1 DFQATT and CDR2 SNEGSKA (reference sequence). CDR3 size: 11 residues. V gave up 4 bases and J gave up 4 bases, with 8 bases separating them. CDR3 sequence (DNA): TGCAGTGCTACCTTAGATTACGAGCAGTACTTC. It translates to CSATLDYEQYF.

This clone was found a few times. The chain recombines TRBV5-1 with TRBJ2-3; 11 nucleotides line up with TRBD2. The CDR3 covers 16 residues. The germline V gene encodes CDR1 SGHRS and CDR2 YFSETQ. With V trimmed by 4 bases and J by 0 bases, 4 bases remained unmatched. The CDR3 here is CASSTSGGASTDTQYF. The CDR3 DNA reads as TGCGCCAGCAGCACTAGCGGGGGTGCTAGCACAGATACGCAGTATTTT. The full variable domain, its missing parts supplied by reference TRBV5-1 and TRBJ2-3, is KAGVTQTPRYLIKTRGQQVTLSCSPISGHRSVSWYQQTPGQGLQFLFEYFSETQRNKGNFPGRFSGRQFSNSRSEMNVSTLELGDSALYLCASSTSGGASTDTQYFGPGTRLTVL.

The chain joins TRBV4-1 to TRBJ1-2; 8 bases map to TRBD1. The CDR3 runs 14 residues. J gave up 4 bases and V 2 bases, and 3 bases lay outside the gene matches. Germline V gene data show CDR1 as MGHRA and CDR2 as YSYEKL. The CDR3 spells CASSQSDRGYGYTF. The CDR3 coding sequence is TGCGCCAGCAGCCAATCCGACAGGGGCTATGGCTACACCTTC.

This clone has only a few counts. The rearrangement links TRBV6-1 to TRBJ1-5; TRBD1 matches at 7 bases. The V gene's germline CDR1 is MNHNS and CDR2 SASEGT. The CDR3 extends over 15 amino acids. The V segment lost 4 bases and the J segment 2 bases; nucleotides outside the gene matches: 5. The CDR3 loop is CASSAGTAGNQPQHF. CDR3 DNA sequence: TGTGCCAGCAGTGCCGGGACAGCGGGCAATCAGCCCCAGCATTTT.

The V and J genes are TRBV7-8 and TRBJ2-7, with a possible D match to TRBD1 (6 bases). The CDR3 totals 16 residues. Trimming left V 1 base short and J 2 bases short, with 15 bases between. Germline V gene lookup returns CDR1 SGHVS and CDR2 FQNEAQ. The CDR3 DNA follows: TGTGCCAGCAGCTTAGGATCGACAGGATCTGCCTACGAGCAGTACTTC. Amino acids: CASSLGSTGSAYEQYF.

V is TRBV6-1 and J is TRBJ2-1, with D perhaps TRBD2 (5 bases). Trimming stripped 7 bases from V and 0 bases from J, with 13 bases between. Germline CDR1 is MNHNS and CDR2 is SASEGT. The CDR3 totals 15 residues. The DNA of the CDR3 is TGTGCCAGCATACGAGGGCAGAGCTCCTACAATGAGCAGTTCTTC. It encodes CASIRGQSSYNEQFF.